This T cell receptor beta chain was found in a study of cytomegalovirus exposure and HLA in healthy donors. V trimming: 6 bases; J trimming: 9 bases; junction bases outside the gene matches: 6. The germline V gene encodes CDR1 WSHSY and CDR2 SAAADI. This CDR3 has 13 residues. The PCR employed 60 Vbeta primers together with 13 Jbeta primers. TCRdb's table, derived via immunoSEQ multiplex PCR, lists solely in-frame clones and lacks some. The profile shows a few hundred thousand clones, less than 80% of them singletons. The chain recombines TRBV10-2 with TRBJ2-1; 9 bases map to TRBD1. Sequenced sample: PBMCs. The clonotype originates from a girl aged 2 to 9 in good health and CMV-seronegative. CDR3 bases: TGCGCCAGCAGCTGGGACAGGGTTGGTGAGCAGTTCTTC. Translating it yields CASSWDRVGEQFF.